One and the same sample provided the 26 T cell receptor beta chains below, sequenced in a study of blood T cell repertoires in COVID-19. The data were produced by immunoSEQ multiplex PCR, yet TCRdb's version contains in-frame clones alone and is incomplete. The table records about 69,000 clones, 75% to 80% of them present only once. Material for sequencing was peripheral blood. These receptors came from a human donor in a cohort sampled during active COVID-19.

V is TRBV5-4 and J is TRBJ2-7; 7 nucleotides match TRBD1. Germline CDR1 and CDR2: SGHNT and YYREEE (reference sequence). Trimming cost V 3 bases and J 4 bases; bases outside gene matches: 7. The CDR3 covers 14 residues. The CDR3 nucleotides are TGTGCCAGCAGCTCCGGACAGGAGCTGTACGAGCAGTACTTC. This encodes CASSSGQELYEQYF.

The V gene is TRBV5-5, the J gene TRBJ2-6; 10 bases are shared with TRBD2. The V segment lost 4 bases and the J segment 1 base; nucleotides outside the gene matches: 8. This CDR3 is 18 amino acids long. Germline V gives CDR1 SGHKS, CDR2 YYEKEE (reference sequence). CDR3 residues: CASSLYPGLASGANVLTF. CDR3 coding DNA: TGTGCCAGCAGCCTATATCCGGGACTAGCGTCTGGGGCCAACGTCCTGACTTTC.

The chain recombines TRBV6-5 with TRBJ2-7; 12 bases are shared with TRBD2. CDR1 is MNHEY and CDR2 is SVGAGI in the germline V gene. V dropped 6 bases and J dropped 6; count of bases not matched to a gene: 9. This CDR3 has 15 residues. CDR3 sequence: CASSRGLAGIPEQYF. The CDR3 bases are TGTGCCAGCAGCCGTGGACTAGCGGGAATCCCCGAGCAGTACTTC.

The CDR3 sequence is CASGDQSGNTGELFF. In DNA, the CDR3 is TGCGCCAGCGGAGACCAATCGGGAAACACCGGGGAGCTGTTTTTT. The V gene is TRBV5-1, the J gene TRBJ2-2; weak D call: TRBD2 (5 bases). Germline CDR1 is SGHRS and CDR2 is YFSETQ. The CDR3 length is 15 residues. The V end was cut by 7 bases, the J end by 2 bases, with 15 bases between. Full variable domain (remainder filled in from reference TRBV5-1 and TRBJ2-2): KAGVTQTPRYLIKTRGQQVTLSCSPISGHRSVSWYQQTPGQGLQFLFEYFSETQRNKGNFPGRFSGRQFSNSRSEMNVSTLELGDSALYLCASGDQSGNTGELFFGEGSRLTVL.

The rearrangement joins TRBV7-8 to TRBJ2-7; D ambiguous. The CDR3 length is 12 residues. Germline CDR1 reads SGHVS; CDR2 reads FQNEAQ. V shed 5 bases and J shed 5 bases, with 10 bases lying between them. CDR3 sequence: CASSPNEHEQYF. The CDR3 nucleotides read TGTGCCAGCAGCCCGAATGAGCACGAGCAGTACTTC.

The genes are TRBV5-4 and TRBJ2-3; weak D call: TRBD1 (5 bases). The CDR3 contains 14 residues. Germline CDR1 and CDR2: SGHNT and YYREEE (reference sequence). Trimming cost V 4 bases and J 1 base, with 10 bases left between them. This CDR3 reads CASSPLQGTDTQYF. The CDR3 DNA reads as TGTGCCAGCAGCCCTTTACAGGGCACAGATACGCAGTATTTT. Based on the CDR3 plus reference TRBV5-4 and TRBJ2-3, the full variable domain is ETGVTQSPTHLIKTRGQQVTLRCSSQSGHNTVSWYQQALGQGPQFIFQYYREEENGRGNFPPRFSGLQFPNYSSELNVNALELDDSALYLCASSPLQGTDTQYFGPGTRLTVL.

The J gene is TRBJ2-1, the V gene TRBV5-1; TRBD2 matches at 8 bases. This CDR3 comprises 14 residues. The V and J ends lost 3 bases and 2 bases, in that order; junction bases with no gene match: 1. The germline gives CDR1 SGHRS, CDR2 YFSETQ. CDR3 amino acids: CASSSGGAYNEQFF. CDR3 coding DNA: TGCGCCAGCAGCTCCGGGGGGGCCTACAATGAGCAGTTCTTC.

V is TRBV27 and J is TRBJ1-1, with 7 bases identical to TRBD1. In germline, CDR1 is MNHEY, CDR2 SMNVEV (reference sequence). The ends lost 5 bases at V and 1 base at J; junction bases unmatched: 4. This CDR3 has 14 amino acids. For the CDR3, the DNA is TGTGCCAGCAGTGCTCGGACAGGGAACACTGAAGCTTTCTTT. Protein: CASSARTGNTEAFF.

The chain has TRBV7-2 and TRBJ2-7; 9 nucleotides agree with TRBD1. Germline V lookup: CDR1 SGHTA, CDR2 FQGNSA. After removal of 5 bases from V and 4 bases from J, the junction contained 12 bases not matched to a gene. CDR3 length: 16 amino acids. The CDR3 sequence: CASSPRLGTGRYEQYF. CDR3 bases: TGTGCCAGCAGCCCCCGGCTTGGGACAGGGAGGTACGAGCAGTACTTC.

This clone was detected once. CDR3 protein: CASRMDSSGANVLTF. The CDR3 region has the DNA TGTGCCAGCAGAATGGACAGCTCTGGGGCCAACGTCCTGACTTTC. The chain has TRBV2 and TRBJ2-6; D is perhaps TRBD1 (6 bases). Germline CDR1 is SNHLY and CDR2 is FYNNEI. CDR3 size: 15 residues. Trimming shortened V by 6 bases and J by 0 bases, and 9 bases separated the two germline ends.

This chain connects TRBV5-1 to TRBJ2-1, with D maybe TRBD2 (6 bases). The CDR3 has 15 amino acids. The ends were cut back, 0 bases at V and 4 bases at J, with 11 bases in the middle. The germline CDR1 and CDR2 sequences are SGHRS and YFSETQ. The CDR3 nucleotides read TGCGCCAGCAGCTTGGACGGGGAGGTTTACAATGAGCAGTTCTTC. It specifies CASSLDGEVYNEQFF. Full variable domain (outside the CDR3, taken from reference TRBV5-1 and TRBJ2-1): KAGVTQTPRYLIKTRGQQVTLSCSPISGHRSVSWYQQTPGQGLQFLFEYFSETQRNKGNFPGRFSGRQFSNSRSEMNVSTLELGDSALYLCASSLDGEVYNEQFFGPGTRLTVL.

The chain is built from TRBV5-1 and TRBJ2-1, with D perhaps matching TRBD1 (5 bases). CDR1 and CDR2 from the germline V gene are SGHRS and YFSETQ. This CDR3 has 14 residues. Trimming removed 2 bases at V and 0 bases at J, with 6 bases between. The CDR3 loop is CASSLQDSYNEQFF. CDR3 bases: TGCGCCAGCAGCTTACAGGACTCCTACAATGAGCAGTTCTTC.

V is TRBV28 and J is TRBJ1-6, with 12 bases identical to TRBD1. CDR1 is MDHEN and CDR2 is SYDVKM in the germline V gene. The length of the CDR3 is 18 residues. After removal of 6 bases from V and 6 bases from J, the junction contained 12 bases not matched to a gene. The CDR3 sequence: CASSLPGQGAFSNSPLHF. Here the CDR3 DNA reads TGTGCCAGCAGCCTACCGGGACAGGGGGCTTTCTCTAATTCACCCCTCCACTTT.

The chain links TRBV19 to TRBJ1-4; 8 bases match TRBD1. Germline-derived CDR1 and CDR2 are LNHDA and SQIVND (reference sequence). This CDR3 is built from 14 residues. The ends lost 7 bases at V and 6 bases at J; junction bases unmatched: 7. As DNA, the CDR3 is TGTGCCAGTAACCTCGGACAGGGAGATGAAAAACTGTTTTTT. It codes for CASNLGQGDEKLFF.

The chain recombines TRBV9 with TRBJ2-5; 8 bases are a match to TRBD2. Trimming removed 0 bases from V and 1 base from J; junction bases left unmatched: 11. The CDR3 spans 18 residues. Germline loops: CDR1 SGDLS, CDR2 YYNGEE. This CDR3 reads CASSVGPSGLGVQETQYF. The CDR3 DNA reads TGTGCCAGCAGCGTAGGGCCGTCGGGACTAGGAGTCCAAGAGACCCAGTACTTC. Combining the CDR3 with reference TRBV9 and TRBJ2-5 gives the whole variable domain DSGVTQTPKHLITATGQRVTLRCSPRSGDLSVYWYQQSLDQGLQFLIQYYNGEERAKGNILERFSAQQFPDLHSELNLSSLELGDSALYFCASSVGPSGLGVQETQYFGPGTRLLVL.

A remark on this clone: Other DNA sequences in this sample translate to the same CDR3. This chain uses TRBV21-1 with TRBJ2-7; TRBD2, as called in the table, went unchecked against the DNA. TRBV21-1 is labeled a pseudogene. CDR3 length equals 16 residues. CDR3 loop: CASSKAGTSGIYEQYF. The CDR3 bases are TGTGCCAGTAGCAAAGCGGGGACTAGCGGGATCTACGAGCAGTACTTC.

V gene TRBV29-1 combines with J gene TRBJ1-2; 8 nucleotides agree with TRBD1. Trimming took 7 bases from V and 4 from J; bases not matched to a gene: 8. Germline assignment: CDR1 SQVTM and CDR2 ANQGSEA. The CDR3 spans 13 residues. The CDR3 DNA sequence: TGCAGCGCAGGACAGGGATTGAGCTATGGCTACACCTTC. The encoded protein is CSAGQGLSYGYTF.

The CDR3 nucleotides are TGTGCCAGCAGCCCGCCCCCCACTAGCAGCACCTACGAGCAGTACTTC. This encodes CASSPPPTSSTYEQYF. This sequence joins TRBV5-4 and TRBJ2-7, with D maybe TRBD2 (6 bases). Between the trimmed V and J ends, which lost 4 bases and 2 bases, there was a span of 19 bases. The CDR3 is 16 residues long. The germline gives CDR1 SGHNT, CDR2 YYREEE (reference sequence). The full variable domain, its missing parts supplied by reference TRBV5-4 and TRBJ2-7, is ETGVTQSPTHLIKTRGQQVTLRCSSQSGHNTVSWYQQALGQGPQFIFQYYREEENGRGNFPPRFSGLQFPNYSSELNVNALELDDSALYLCASSPPPTSSTYEQYFGPGTRLTVT.

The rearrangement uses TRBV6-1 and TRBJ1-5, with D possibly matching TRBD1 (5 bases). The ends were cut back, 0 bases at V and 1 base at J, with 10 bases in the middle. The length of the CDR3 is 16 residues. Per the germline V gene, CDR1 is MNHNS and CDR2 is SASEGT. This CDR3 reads CASSEAGRVSNQPQHF. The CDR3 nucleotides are TGTGCCAGCAGTGAAGCCGGCAGGGTGAGCAATCAGCCCCAGCATTTT.

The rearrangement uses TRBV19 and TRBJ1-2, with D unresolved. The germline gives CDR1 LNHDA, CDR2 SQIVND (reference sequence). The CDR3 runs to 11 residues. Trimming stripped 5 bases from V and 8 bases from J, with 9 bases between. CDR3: CASSFSRGYTF. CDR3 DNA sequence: TGTGCCAGTAGTTTCTCGAGGGGCTACACCTTC.

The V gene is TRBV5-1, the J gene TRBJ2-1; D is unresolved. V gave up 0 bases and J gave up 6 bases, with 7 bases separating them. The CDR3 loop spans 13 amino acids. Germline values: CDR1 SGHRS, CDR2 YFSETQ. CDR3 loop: CASSLGGLNEQFF. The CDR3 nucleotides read TGCGCCAGCAGCTTGGGCGGTCTCAATGAGCAGTTCTTC.

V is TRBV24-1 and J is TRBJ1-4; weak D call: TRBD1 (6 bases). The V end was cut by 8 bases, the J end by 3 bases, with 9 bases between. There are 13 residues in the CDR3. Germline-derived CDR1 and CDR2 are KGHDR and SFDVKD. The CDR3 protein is CATKGGANEKLFF. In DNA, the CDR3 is TGTGCCACCAAAGGGGGGGCTAATGAAAAACTGTTTTTT.

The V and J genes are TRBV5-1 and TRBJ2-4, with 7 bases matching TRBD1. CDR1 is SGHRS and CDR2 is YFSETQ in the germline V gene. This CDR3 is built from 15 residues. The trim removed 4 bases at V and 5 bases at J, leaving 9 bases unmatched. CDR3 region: CASSETGTSENIQYF. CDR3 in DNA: TGCGCCAGCAGCGAGACAGGGACCTCAGAAAACATTCAGTACTTC.

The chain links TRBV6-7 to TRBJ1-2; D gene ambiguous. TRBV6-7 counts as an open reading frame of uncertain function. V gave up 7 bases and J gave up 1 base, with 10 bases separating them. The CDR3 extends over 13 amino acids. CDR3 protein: CASISTGNYGYTF. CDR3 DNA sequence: TGTGCCAGCATCTCTACCGGTAACTATGGCTACACCTTC.

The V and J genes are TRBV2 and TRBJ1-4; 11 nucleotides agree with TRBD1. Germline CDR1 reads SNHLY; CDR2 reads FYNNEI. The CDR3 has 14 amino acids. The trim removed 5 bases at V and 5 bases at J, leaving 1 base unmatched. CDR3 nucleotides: TGTGCCAGCAGTCGGGACAGGGGGAATGAAAAACTGTTTTTT. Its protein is CASSRDRGNEKLFF.

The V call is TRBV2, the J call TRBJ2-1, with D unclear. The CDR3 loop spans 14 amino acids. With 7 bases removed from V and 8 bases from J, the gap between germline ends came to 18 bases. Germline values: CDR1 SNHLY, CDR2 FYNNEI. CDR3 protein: CASTSGQMVDEQFF. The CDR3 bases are TGTGCCAGCACGTCAGGCCAAATGGTGGATGAGCAGTTCTTC. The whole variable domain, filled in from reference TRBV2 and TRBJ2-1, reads EPEVTQTPSHQVTQMGQEVILRCVPISNHLYFYWYRQILGQKVEFLVSFYNNEISEKSEIFDDQFSVERPDGSNFTLKIRSTKLEDSAMYFCASTSGQMVDEQFFGPGTRLTVL.